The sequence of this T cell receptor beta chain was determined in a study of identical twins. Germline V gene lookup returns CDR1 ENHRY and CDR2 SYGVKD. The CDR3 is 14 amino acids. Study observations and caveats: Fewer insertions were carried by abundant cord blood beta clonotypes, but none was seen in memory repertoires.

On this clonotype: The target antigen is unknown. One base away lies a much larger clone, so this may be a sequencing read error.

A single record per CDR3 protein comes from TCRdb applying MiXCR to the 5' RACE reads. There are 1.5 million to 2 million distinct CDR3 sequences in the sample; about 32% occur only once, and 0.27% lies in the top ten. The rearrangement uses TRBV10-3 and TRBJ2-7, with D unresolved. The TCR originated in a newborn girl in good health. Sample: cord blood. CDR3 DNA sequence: TGTGCCATCAGTGTTGACCAAAGCTCCTACGGGCAGTACTTC. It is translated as CAISVDQSSYGQYF.